The next 8 T cell receptor beta chains were all read from a single sample in a study of T cell responses to AZD1222 COVID-19 vaccine. Sequencing was performed with immunoSEQ multiplex PCR; in TCRdb, only in-frame clones are kept and a portion is missing. The data contain fewer than 100,000 clones, approximately 90% of them singletons. This sample comprised peripheral blood, obtained on day 0 of AZD1222 vaccination. These receptors originate from an adult in good health.

The chain recombines TRBV7-9 with TRBJ1-2, with TRBD1 matching 7 bases. The CDR3 sequence is 15 residues long. The germline V gene has CDR1 SEHNR and CDR2 FQNEAQ (reference sequence). The junction had 9 bases not matched to a gene; V was cut back by 0 bases and J by 8 bases. CDR3: CASSLALGQSSGYTF. In DNA, the CDR3 is TGTGCCAGCAGCTTAGCTCTGGGACAGTCGTCCGGCTACACCTTC.

This clone was seen a single time. DNA of the CDR3: TGTGCCAGCAGCCGGGACAGGCAGCCCGGATACTATGGCTACACCTTC. It specifies CASSRDRQPGYYGYTF. This rearrangement joins TRBV7-2 to TRBJ1-2, with 8 nucleotides matching TRBD1. V was clipped by 5 bases and J by 3 bases; unmatched bases: 11. The CDR3 has 16 residues. The V gene's germline CDR1 is SGHTA and CDR2 FQGNSA.

V and J are TRBV14 and TRBJ2-7; a weak D match, TRBD2 (6 bases). Germline CDR1 reads SGHDN; CDR2 reads FVKESK. The CDR3 runs to 18 residues. Deletions cut 0 bases from V and 0 bases from J, with 18 bases between. As DNA, the CDR3 is TGTGCCAGCAGCCAAGATGGTCGGAGGGCAGGATTCTCCTACGAGCAGTACTTC. This encodes CASSQDGRRAGFSYEQYF.

The chain links TRBV2 to TRBJ2-5; D tentatively fits TRBD1 or TRBD2 (5 bases each). Germline V gene data show CDR1 as SNHLY and CDR2 as FYNNEI. V lost 2 bases and J 5 bases, leaving 12 bases between the germline ends. CDR3 length equals 14 residues. The CDR3 coding sequence is TGTGCCAGCAGTGAAAATTACGAGGGGGAGACCCAGTACTTC. Translation: CASSENYEGETQYF.

The V and J genes are TRBV5-6 and TRBJ2-1; D is perhaps TRBD1 (5 bases). Trimming removed 4 bases from V and 0 bases from J, with 11 bases in between. Germline V CDR1 and CDR2: SGHDT, YYEEEE. The CDR3 contains 15 residues. The CDR3 reads CASSVGVSSYNEQFF. The CDR3 DNA sequence: TGTGCCAGCAGCGTAGGGGTAAGCTCCTACAATGAGCAGTTCTTC.

The chain combines TRBV27 with TRBJ2-1; D unclear. The V gene lost 3 bases and the J gene lost 2 bases, with 2 bases spanning the gap. Germline CDR1 reads MNHEY; CDR2 reads SMNVEV (reference sequence). This CDR3 region has 12 residues. DNA of the CDR3: TGTGCCAGCAGTTTTACCTACAATGAGCAGTTCTTC. Its translation is CASSFTYNEQFF.

This chain uses TRBV5-1 with TRBJ1-2, with D maybe TRBD1 (5 bases). The CDR3 is 13 residues long. The V end was cut by 6 bases, the J end by 6 bases, with 15 bases between. CDR1 SGHRS and CDR2 YFSETQ come from the germline V gene. CDR3 residues: CASKIQGDDGYTF. DNA for the CDR3: TGCGCCAGCAAAATTCAGGGAGACGATGGCTACACCTTC.

The V call is TRBV19, the J call TRBJ2-7; D gene ambiguous. The V gene's germline CDR1 is LNHDA and CDR2 SQIVND (reference sequence). There are 16 residues in the CDR3. V gave up 6 bases and J gave up 2 bases, with 20 bases separating them. CDR3: CASSLGQKAFPYEQYF. In nucleotides, the CDR3 is TGTGCCAGTAGCTTGGGTCAGAAGGCCTTCCCCTACGAGCAGTACTTC.